The rows below give T cell receptor beta chains drawn from one sample of a study of cytomegalovirus exposure and HLA in healthy donors. Measured with immunoSEQ multiplex PCR; TCRdb has only the in-frame clones, and not every one. The sample holds about 140,000 clones, around 80% seen once. Sequenced material: PBMCs. The receptors shown here come from a woman aged 60 to 75 in good health and CMV-seropositive. Both conserved end residues are part of each CDR3. A D gene is named only where the DNA matches it firmly. The listing skips clone size in some rows; elsewhere it reads once, few, many or a size class.

CAWSPQLSYEQYF | TGTGCCTGGAGTCCCCAGTTGTCTTACGAGCAGTACTTC | . | TRBJ2-7 | . | TRBV30
CASSPTGVAYEQYF | TGTGCCAGCAGCCCCACAGGGGTAGCCTACGAGCAGTACTTC | TRBD1 | TRBJ2-7 | . | TRBV7-2
CASSQDRGSANYGYTF | TGCGCCAGCAGCCAAGACAGGGGGTCAGCTAACTATGGCTACACCTTC | TRBD1 | TRBJ1-2 | . | TRBV4-1
CASSGQGRHQPQHF | TGTGCCAGTAGTGGACAGGGACGACATCAGCCCCAGCATTTT | TRBD1 | TRBJ1-5 | . | TRBV19
CASSMTGGGGYTF | TGTGCCAGCAGCATGACAGGGGGTGGCGGCTACACCTTC | TRBD1 | TRBJ1-2 | . | TRBV14
CASSLLVSYEQYF | TGTGCCAGCAGTTTGTTAGTCTCCTACGAGCAGTACTTC | . | TRBJ2-7 | once | TRBV27
CASSLGQGDEQFF | TGTGCCAGCAGCTTAGGCCAGGGCGATGAGCAGTTCTTC | . | TRBJ2-1 | . | TRBV7-6
CASSPDREFYEQYF | TGTGCCAGCAGCCCAGACAGGGAGTTCTACGAGCAGTACTTC | TRBD1 | TRBJ2-7 | . | TRBV2
CASSSSAGGAGEKLFF | TGTGCCAGCAGCTCATCCGCAGGGGGCGCTGGGGAAAAACTGTTTTTT | TRBD1 | TRBJ1-4 | . | TRBV6-6
CASSSRTDSYEQYF | TGCGCCAGCAGCAGTCGGACAGACTCCTACGAGCAGTACTTC | . | TRBJ2-7 | . | TRBV4-1
CASKGISHNEKLFF | TGTGCCAGTAAGGGGATCAGCCACAATGAAAAACTGTTTTTT | . | TRBJ1-4 | . | TRBV19
CATYTGTGREKLFF | TGTGCCACTTATACCGGGACAGGCCGTGAAAAACTGTTTTTT | TRBD1 | TRBJ1-4 | . | TRBV2
CASSLRDSGWNTGELFF | TGTGCCAGCAGCTTACGGGACAGTGGGTGGAACACCGGGGAGCTGTTTTTT | TRBD1 | TRBJ2-2 | . | TRBV7-2
CASRPRTGGNQPQHF | TGTGCCAGCAGACCGAGGACAGGGGGCAATCAGCCCCAGCATTTT | TRBD1 | TRBJ1-5 | . | TRBV2
CASFPLSTGRGNQPQHF | TGTGCCAGCTTCCCCCTCTCCACAGGGAGGGGAAATCAGCCCCAGCATTTT | . | TRBJ1-5 | . | TRBV27
CASSPPRLDEKLFF | TGTGCCAGCAGCCCGCCGCGGCTGGATGAAAAACTGTTTTTT | . | TRBJ1-4 | . | TRBV7-9
CASSFKRGHIRGGLFSEAFF | TGTGCCAGCAGTTTTAAAAGAGGACACATAAGGGGTGGGTTGTTCTCTGAAGCTTTCTTT | . | TRBJ1-1 | medium-sized | TRBV27
CASSPLSTEETQYF | TGTGCCAGCTCACCACTTTCCACGGAAGAGACCCAGTACTTC | . | TRBJ2-5 | . | TRBV18
CASSQGISGGGSSGANVLTF | TGCGCCAGCAGCCAAGGGATTAGCGGGGGTGGGAGCTCTGGGGCCAACGTCCTGACTTTC | TRBD2 | TRBJ2-6 | . | TRBV4-1
CAISESSGSREQYF | TGTGCCATCAGTGAGTCTAGCGGGAGTCGTGAGCAGTACTTC | TRBD2 | TRBJ2-7 | . | TRBV10-3
CASSTLQGGELFF | TGTGCCAGTAGTACCTTACAGGGCGGGGAGCTGTTTTTT | . | TRBJ2-2 | once | TRBV19
CASSEGSGIRGTDTQYF | TGTGCCAGCAGTGAAGGGTCAGGGATCAGGGGCACAGATACGCAGTATTTT | . | TRBJ2-3 | . | TRBV6-1
CASSRPSGSRDTQYF | TGTGCCAGCAGCCGCCCGAGCGGGAGTAGAGATACGCAGTATTTT | TRBD2 | TRBJ2-3 | . | TRBV5-4
CASTLHGGRALDEQFF | TGTGCCAGCACCCTGCATGGGGGGAGGGCCCTTGATGAGCAGTTCTTC | TRBD2 | TRBJ2-1 | . | TRBV7-2
CASSDVDRGYGYTF | TGTGCCAGCAGTGACGTCGACAGAGGCTATGGCTACACCTTC | . | TRBJ1-2 | . | TRBV6-1
CASSVAGAQETQYF | TGTGCCAGCAGTGTCGCTGGGGCCCAAGAGACCCAGTACTTC | . | TRBJ2-5 | . | TRBV6-1
CASRTSANYEQYF | TGTGCCAGCCGGACTAGCGCAAACTACGAGCAGTACTTC | TRBD2 | TRBJ2-7 | . | TRBV2
CASSYFQGAGGQPQHF | TGTGCCAGCAGTTACTTTCAGGGGGCCGGGGGTCAGCCCCAGCATTTT | TRBD1 | TRBJ1-5 | few | TRBV6-6
CASSPDGGYQPQHF | TGCGCCAGCAGCCCCGACGGGGGGTATCAGCCCCAGCATTTT | . | TRBJ1-5 | . | TRBV5-1
CASRIGQGGTEAFF | TGTGCCAGCAGAATAGGACAGGGGGGAACTGAAGCTTTCTTT | TRBD1 | TRBJ1-1 | . | TRBV2
CASSGGTGNEQFF | TGCGCCAGCAGCGGAGGGACTGGGAATGAGCAGTTCTTC | . | TRBJ2-1 | . | TRBV5-1
CASRPDRLGEEKLFF | TGTGCCAGCAGGCCCGACAGATTAGGAGAAGAAAAACTGTTTTTT | . | TRBJ1-4 | . | TRBV27
CASSHQGLASTDTDTQYF | TGCGCCAGCAGCCACCAAGGACTAGCCTCCACCGATACAGATACGCAGTATTTT | TRBD2 | TRBJ2-3 | . | TRBV4-1
CASSKCSGVEFF | TGTGCCAGCAGCAAATGTTCAGGGGTAGAGTTCTTC | . | TRBJ2-1 | . | TRBV21-1
CASSLVGGEGYGYTF | TGCGCCAGCAGCCTAGTAGGGGGGGAGGGCTATGGCTACACCTTC | . | TRBJ1-2 | . | TRBV4-3
CASSLEPVAKNIQYF | TGCGCCAGCAGCTTGGAACCGGTAGCCAAAAACATTCAGTACTTC | . | TRBJ2-4 | . | TRBV5-1
CASSQTGSTLYGYTF | TGCGCCAGCAGCCAAACAGGGAGCACTCTCTATGGCTACACCTTC | . | TRBJ1-2 | . | TRBV4-3
CASSLAGDRPSYGYTF | TGTGCCAGCAGCTTAGCAGGGGACAGGCCCTCCTATGGCTACACCTTC | TRBD1 | TRBJ1-2 | . | TRBV7-9
CASSFGRQETQYF | TGTGCCAGCAGTTTCGGGAGACAAGAGACCCAGTACTTC | . | TRBJ2-5 | . | TRBV28
CASSDSAGGSAYTF | TGTGCCAGCAGTGACTCCGCGGGGGGAAGTGCCTACACCTTC | . | TRBJ1-2 | . | TRBV6-4
CASSIGPGQETQYF | TGTGCCAGCAGCATCGGTCCAGGCCAAGAGACCCAGTACTTC | . | TRBJ2-5 | . | TRBV5-6
CAWSSQLAGGTDTQYF | TGTGCCTGGAGCTCCCAACTAGCGGGAGGAACAGATACGCAGTATTTT | TRBD2 | TRBJ2-3 | . | TRBV30
CASSLGQGADTQYF | TGTGCCAGCAGCCTCGGGCAGGGGGCAGATACGCAGTATTTT | TRBD1 | TRBJ2-3 | once | TRBV7-6
CASSHRGRGYTF | TGTGCCAGTAGCCACAGGGGAAGAGGCTACACCTTC | TRBD1 | TRBJ1-2 | . | TRBV19
CASSQGAGENTEAFF | TGTGCCAGCAGCCAAGGCGCGGGGGAGAACACTGAAGCTTTCTTT | . | TRBJ1-1 | . | TRBV4-2
CASSKQTGPNTEAFF | TGTGCCAGCAGCAAACAAACAGGTCCGAACACTGAAGCTTTCTTT | . | TRBJ1-1 | . | TRBV21-1
CASSAGRSDEQFF | TGTGCCAGCAGTGCGGGCCGTAGCGATGAGCAGTTCTTC | . | TRBJ2-1 | . | TRBV6-4
CASSSDSGNTIYF | TGTGCCAGCTCGAGCGATTCTGGAAACACCATATATTTT | . | TRBJ1-3 | . | TRBV18
CASTFRGKTDTQYF | TGTGCCAGCACCTTTCGCGGGAAGACAGATACGCAGTATTTT | . | TRBJ2-3 | . | TRBV7-2
CASSLSVSYEQYF | TGTGCCAGCAGCTTGAGCGTCTCCTACGAGCAGTACTTC | . | TRBJ2-7 | . | TRBV7-8
CASSGGQGVYEQYF | TGTGCCAGCAGTGGAGGACAGGGGGTTTACGAGCAGTACTTC | TRBD1 | TRBJ2-7 | . | TRBV6-5
CASRSPQEETQYF | TGCGCCAGCCGCTCCCCCCAAGAGGAGACCCAGTACTTC | . | TRBJ2-5 | . | TRBV5-1
CASSLLAGGPTDTQYF | TGTGCCAGCAGCCTACTAGCGGGAGGGCCAACAGATACGCAGTATTTT | TRBD2 | TRBJ2-3 | . | TRBV7-3
CASRWAGEGLTGELFF | TGTGCCAGCAGGTGGGCCGGGGAGGGACTGACCGGGGAGCTGTTTTTT | TRBD2 | TRBJ2-2 | . | TRBV5-6
CASKTGGVTDTQYF | TGTGCCAGCAAGACGGGAGGTGTGACAGATACGCAGTATTTT | TRBD2 | TRBJ2-3 | . | TRBV27
CASSEVGGWRGELFF | TGTGCCAGCAGTGAAGTAGGGGGCTGGCGCGGGGAGCTGTTTTTT | TRBD1 | TRBJ2-2 | once | TRBV6-1
CASSYQPTGATEAFF | TGTGCCAGCAGTTACCAACCTACAGGGGCCACTGAAGCTTTCTTT | TRBD1 | TRBJ1-1 | . | TRBV6-5
CASSLPGQGAREQYF | TGTGCCAGCAGTTTACCGGGACAGGGGGCGAGAGAGCAGTACTTC | TRBD1 | TRBJ2-5 | . | TRBV6-5